The present T cell receptor (beta chain) was sequenced within a study of naive and memory T cell subsets (dated by TCRdb to 2017 to 2019). Background on the whole study: An open-source, UMI-based TCR alpha and beta sequencing pipeline was applied to sorted naive and memory peripheral blood T cell subsets. RNA was DNase-treated and reverse transcribed with TCR constant-region primers, mostly using SuperScript III. The results of the functional CMV T cell responses matched the IgG serology results in every case.

Paper-wide results and their limitations: Following error correction, more than 95% of naive TCR sequences occurred only once, which made naive abundance distributions much steeper than those of memory subsets. In both CD4 and CD8 cells, going from naive through CM, EM and EMRA, the Gini index went up while Shannon and inverse Simpson diversity went down. The abundance of TCRs followed a power law with an exponent that differed between naive and memory subsets yet stayed consistent across the three individuals. Single alpha or beta chain sequences, rather than paired alpha/beta receptors, were used to define clonotypes. RNA-based TCR counts may be influenced by expression changes linked to T cell activation and differentiation. No ground truth was available to validate the repertoire findings for the naive and memory subsets.

Separate amplification of TCR alpha and beta chain libraries was performed from the second PCR step onward. The CMV status of each donor was determined by measuring IFNgamma production from CD4+ T cells after fresh PBMCs had been stimulated overnight with CMV viral lysate. Miltenyi beads were used first to positively select CD4 T cells, and CD8 T cells were then positively selected from the CD4-negative fraction. After staining for CD3, CD4, CD8, CD45RA, CD27 and a live/dead dye, cells were sorted on a BD Aria II into four subsets based on CD45RA and CD27. The sorting gate for effector memory cells was CD45RA-CD27-, and the sorting gate for EMRA cells was CD45RA+CD27-. Blood came from three healthy volunteers, each fractionated into CD4 and CD8 T cells and then into four differentiation subsets. Around 130 ml of peripheral blood was taken from each donor, and PBMC were separated by density-gradient centrifugation on Ficoll-Paque PLUS. The sorted cells were lysed in RLT buffer, after which RNA was extracted using a Qiagen RNeasy kit and kept at -80 degrees C.

Via the germline V gene (reference sequence), CDR1 is SEHNR and CDR2 FQNEAQ. The CDR3 numbers 16 residues from cysteine through phenylalanine. The retained sequence is limited to the CDR3, 48 bases, with the frame set at the first base. Concerning this clonotype: Its recognized antigen is unknown. One end of the junction is discordant with germline, which a read error may explain.

The library was built by means of UMI-ligation and nested PCR. The beta constant-region primer consisted of an equimolar mixture of two oligonucleotides that together covered TRBC1 and TRBC2. Four rounds of PCR, combining the SP2 primer with nested alpha and beta constant-region primers, were used to amplify the ligated cDNA. T4 RNA ligase 1 ligated a single-stranded oligonucleotide carrying the SP2 primer and a 12-nucleotide UMI to the cDNA 3' end. Incubation of the ligation reaction lasted about 20-25 hours at 16 degrees C. PCR2 was usually performed as a SYBR Green qPCR and halted at a preset threshold so that over-amplification would not occur. All purifications after the first were performed with Agencourt AMPure XP magnetic beads. Libraries were quantified by Qubit and checked on a TapeStation, where a main peak was expected near 650 bp. Pooled libraries were sequenced on an Illumina MiSeq with v2 2x251 paired-end kits, typically giving roughly 0.9-2.1 million reads per sample. Libraries were pooled at about 4 nM per sample, and roughly 4.5-8% PhiX was added to improve cluster recognition. On the study's bioinformatics: Decombinator assigned V and J genes to Demultiplexor-processed FASTQ reads by tag matching, allowing a single base-pair mismatch. UMIs were used by Collapsinator to correct both sequencing errors and frequency errors arising from PCR heterogeneity. TCRs were translated and CDR3s were extracted from the conserved cysteine to the FGXG phenylalanine by CDR3Translator, with non-productive sequences being flagged. Repertoires were subsampled to equal numbers of UMI-defined TCRs before Gini, Shannon entropy and inverse Simpson indices were calculated. Clonotype abundance distributions were fitted to a power law by maximum likelihood within the linear range. When run on a single naive CD8 sample, MIGEC and the pipeline yielded similar UMI counts, similar unique TCR numbers and similar clonal distributions. A set of 7,322 CMV-associated CDR3 sequences, compiled from VDJdb and a published dataset, was used to search the repertoires. The public sequencing data were trimmed at Q25 with fastp and processed into clonotypes with MiXCR by TCRdb, which kept only in-frame beta chains. Merged by CDR3 protein, the rows form single entries marked with the most common genes and DNA. The V and J calls reflect TCRdb's pipeline rather than the authors' work. The table for this sample lists over 25,000 distinct CDR3 sequences; roughly 20% of them were counted only once. The ten largest account for less than 3.5% of the sample.

Recombination joined TRBV7-9 with TRBJ2-5; 7 bases in between match TRBD1. The sequenced sample consisted of effector memory CD4+ T cells from blood. The cell subset or site label on this specimen signifies: effector memory, CD45RA- CD27-. The sequence was obtained from a human donor in good health. The CDR3: CASSTNRDSVKEAQYF. The DNA reads as follows: TGTGCCAGCAGCACGAACCGGGACAGTGTAAAAGAGGCCCAGTACTTC.